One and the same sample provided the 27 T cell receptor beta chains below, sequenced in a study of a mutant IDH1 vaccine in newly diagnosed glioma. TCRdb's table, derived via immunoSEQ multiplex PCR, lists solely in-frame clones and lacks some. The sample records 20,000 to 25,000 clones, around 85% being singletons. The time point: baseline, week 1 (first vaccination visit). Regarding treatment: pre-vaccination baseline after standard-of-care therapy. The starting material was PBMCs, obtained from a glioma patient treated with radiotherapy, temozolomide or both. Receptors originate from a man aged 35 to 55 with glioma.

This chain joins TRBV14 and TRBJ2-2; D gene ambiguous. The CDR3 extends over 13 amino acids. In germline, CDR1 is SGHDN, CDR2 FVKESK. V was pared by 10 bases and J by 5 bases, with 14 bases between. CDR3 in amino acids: CATRALRTGELFF. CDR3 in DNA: TGTGCCACCCGGGCCCTCAGGACCGGGGAGCTGTTTTTT.

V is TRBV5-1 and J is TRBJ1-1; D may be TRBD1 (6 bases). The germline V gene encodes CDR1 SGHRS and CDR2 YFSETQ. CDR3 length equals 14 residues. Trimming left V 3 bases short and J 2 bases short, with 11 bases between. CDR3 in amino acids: CASSSGTPNTEAFF. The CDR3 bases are TGCGCCAGCAGCTCCGGGACACCAAACACTGAAGCTTTCTTT.

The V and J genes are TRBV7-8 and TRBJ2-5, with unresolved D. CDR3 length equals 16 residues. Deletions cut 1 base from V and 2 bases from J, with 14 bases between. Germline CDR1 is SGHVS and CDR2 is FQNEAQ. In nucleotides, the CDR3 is TGTGCCAGCAGCTTAGATCTAGGTTCGGTTCAAGAGACCCAGTACTTC. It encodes CASSLDLGSVQETQYF.

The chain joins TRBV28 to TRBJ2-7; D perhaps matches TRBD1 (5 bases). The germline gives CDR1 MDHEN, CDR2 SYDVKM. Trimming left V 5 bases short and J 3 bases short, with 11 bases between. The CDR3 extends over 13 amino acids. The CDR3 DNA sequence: TGTGCCAGCAGTCTACAGGCCTTCTACGAGCAGTACTTC. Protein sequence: CASSLQAFYEQYF.

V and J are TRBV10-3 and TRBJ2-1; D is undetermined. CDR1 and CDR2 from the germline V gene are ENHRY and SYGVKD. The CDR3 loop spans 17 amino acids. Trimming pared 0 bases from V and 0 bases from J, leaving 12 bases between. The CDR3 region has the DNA TGTGCCATCAGTGAGTCGACGCGGACGAGCTCCTACAATGAGCAGTTCTTC. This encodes CAISESTRTSSYNEQFF.

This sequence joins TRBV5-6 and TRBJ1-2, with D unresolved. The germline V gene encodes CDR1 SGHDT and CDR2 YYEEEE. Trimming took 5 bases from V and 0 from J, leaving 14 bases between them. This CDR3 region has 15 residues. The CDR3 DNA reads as TGTGCCAGCAGAAGCGGCCTGGACCCTAACTATGGCTACACCTTC. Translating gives CASRSGLDPNYGYTF.

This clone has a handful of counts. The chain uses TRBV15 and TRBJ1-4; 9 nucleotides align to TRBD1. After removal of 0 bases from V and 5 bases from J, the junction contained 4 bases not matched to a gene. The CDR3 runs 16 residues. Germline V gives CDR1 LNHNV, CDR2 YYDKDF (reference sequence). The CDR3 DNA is TGTGCCACCAGCAGAGATGCCGGGACAGGGAATGAAAAACTGTTTTTT. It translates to CATSRDAGTGNEKLFF.

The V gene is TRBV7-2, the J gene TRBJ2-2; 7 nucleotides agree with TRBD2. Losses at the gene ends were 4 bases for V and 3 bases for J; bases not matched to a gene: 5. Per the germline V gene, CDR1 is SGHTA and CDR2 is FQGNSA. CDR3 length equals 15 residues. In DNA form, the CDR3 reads TGTGCCAGCAGCTCCTTGGGAGGGGACACCGGGGAGCTGTTTTTT. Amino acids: CASSSLGGDTGELFF.

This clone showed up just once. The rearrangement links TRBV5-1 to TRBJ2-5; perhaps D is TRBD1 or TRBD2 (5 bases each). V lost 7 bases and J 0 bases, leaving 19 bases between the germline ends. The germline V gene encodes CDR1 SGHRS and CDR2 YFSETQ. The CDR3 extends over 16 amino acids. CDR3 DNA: TGCGCCAGCGGATTCCGTCCGGGGCAGAACCAAGAGACCCAGTACTTC. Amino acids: CASGFRPGQNQETQYF.

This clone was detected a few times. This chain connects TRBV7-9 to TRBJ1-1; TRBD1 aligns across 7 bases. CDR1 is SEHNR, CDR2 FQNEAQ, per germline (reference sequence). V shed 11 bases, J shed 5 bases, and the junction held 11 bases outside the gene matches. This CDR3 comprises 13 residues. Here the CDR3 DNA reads TGTGCCGGGGGAGACAGGGTTGTGACTGAAGCTTTCTTT. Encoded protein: CAGGDRVVTEAFF.

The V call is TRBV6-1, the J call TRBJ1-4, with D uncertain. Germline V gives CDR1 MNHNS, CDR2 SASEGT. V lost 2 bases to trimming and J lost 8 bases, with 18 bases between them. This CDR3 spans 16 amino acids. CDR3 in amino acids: CASSELTRTSGEKLFF. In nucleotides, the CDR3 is TGTGCCAGCAGTGAATTGACAAGAACCTCCGGGGAAAAACTGTTTTTT.

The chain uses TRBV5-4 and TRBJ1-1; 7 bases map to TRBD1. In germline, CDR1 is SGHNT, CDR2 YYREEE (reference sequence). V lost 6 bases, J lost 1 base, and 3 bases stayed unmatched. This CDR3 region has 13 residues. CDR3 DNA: TGTGCCAGCACGAGGACAGGGAACACTGAAGCTTTCTTT. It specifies CASTRTGNTEAFF.

CDR3 nucleotide sequence: TGTGCCAGCAGGCGGGGACAGGGCTATCAGCCCCAGCATTTT. This sequence encodes CASRRGQGYQPQHF. J is TRBJ1-5 and V is TRBV6-5; 9 bases are shared with TRBD1. Germline loops: CDR1 MNHEY, CDR2 SVGAGI. This CDR3 region has 14 residues. Losses at the gene ends were 6 bases for V and 5 bases for J; bases not matched to a gene: 5.

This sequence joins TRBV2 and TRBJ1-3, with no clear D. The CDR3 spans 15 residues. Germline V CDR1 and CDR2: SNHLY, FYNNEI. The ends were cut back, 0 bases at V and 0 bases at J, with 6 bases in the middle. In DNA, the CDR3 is TGTGCCAGCAGTGAAGCAGGCCTCTCTGGAAACACCATATATTTT. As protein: CASSEAGLSGNTIYF.

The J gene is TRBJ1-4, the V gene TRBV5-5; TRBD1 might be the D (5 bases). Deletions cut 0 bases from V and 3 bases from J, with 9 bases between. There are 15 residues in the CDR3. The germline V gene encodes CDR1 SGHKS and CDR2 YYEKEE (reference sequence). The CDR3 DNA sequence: TGTGCCAGCAGCTTGGAAGGGGCCTCTAATGAAAAACTGTTTTTT. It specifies CASSLEGASNEKLFF.

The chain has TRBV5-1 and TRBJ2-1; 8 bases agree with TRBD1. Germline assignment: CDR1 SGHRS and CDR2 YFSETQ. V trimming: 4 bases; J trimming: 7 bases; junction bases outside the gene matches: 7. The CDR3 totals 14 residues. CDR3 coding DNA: TGCGCCAGCAGCAACGGACAGGGTGGGAATGAGCAGTTCTTC. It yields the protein CASSNGQGGNEQFF.

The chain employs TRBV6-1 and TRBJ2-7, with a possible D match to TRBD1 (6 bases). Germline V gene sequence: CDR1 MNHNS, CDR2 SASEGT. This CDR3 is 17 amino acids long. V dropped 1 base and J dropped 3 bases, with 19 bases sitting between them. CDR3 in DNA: TGTGCCAGCAGTGAAGGGACAGCGTCTCCCCCTTACTACGAGCAGTACGTC. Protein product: CASSEGTASPPYYEQYV.

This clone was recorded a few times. The CDR3: CASSPGGVMNTEAFF. CDR3 nucleotide sequence: TGTGCCAGCTCACCAGGGGGAGTCATGAACACTGAAGCTTTCTTT. The chain has TRBV18 and TRBJ1-1; possible D gene TRBD1, 5 bases. The length of the CDR3 is 15 residues. CDR1 is KGHSH and CDR2 is LQKENI in the germline V gene. V lost 2 bases to trimming and J lost 0 bases, with 10 bases between them.

The CDR3 is CASSPQQGQDGYTF. CDR3 nucleotides: TGTGCCAGCTCTCCCCAACAGGGTCAGGACGGCTACACCTTC. The chain couples TRBV18 to TRBJ1-2; TRBD1 is a possible D gene (6 bases). Trimming took 6 bases from V and 8 from J, leaving 19 bases between them. Germline V gives CDR1 KGHSH, CDR2 LQKENI. This CDR3 is built from 14 residues.

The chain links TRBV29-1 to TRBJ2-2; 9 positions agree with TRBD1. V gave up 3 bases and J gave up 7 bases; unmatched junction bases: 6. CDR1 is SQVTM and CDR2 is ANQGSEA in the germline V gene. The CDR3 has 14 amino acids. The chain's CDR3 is CSVDGDRDGGELFF. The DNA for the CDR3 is TGCAGCGTTGATGGGGACAGGGATGGCGGGGAGCTGTTTTTT.

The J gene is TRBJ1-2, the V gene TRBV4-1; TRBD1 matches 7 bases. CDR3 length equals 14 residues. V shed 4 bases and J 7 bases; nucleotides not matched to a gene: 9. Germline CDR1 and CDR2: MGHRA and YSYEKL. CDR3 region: CASSLSTGSPGYTF. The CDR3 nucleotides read TGCGCCAGCAGCCTATCGACAGGGTCCCCTGGCTACACCTTC.

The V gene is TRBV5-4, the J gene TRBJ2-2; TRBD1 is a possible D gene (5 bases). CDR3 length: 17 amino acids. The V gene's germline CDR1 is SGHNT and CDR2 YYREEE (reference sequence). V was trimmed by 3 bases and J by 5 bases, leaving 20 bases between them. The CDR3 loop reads CASSSSQGASLTGELFF. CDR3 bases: TGTGCCAGCAGCTCGTCGCAAGGGGCGAGTCTGACCGGGGAGCTGTTTTTT.

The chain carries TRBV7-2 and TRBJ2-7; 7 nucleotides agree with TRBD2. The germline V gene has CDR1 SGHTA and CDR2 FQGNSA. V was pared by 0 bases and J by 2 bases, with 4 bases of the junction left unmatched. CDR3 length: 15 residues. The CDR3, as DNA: TGTGCCAGCAGCTTAGCGGGGACTAACCCCTACGAGCAGTACTTC. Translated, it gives CASSLAGTNPYEQYF.

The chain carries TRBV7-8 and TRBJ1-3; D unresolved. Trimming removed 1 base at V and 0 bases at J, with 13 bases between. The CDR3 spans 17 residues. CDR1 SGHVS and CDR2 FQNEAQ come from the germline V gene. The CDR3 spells CASSLETRTHSGNTIYF. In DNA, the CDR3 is TGTGCCAGCAGCTTAGAGACGAGGACCCACTCTGGAAACACCATATATTTT.

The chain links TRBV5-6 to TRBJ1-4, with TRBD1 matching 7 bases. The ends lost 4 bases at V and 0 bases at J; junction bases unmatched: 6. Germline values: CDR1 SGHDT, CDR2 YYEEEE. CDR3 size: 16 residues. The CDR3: CASSHRGPPTNEKLFF. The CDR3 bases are TGTGCCAGCAGCCACAGGGGACCCCCAACTAATGAAAAACTGTTTTTT.

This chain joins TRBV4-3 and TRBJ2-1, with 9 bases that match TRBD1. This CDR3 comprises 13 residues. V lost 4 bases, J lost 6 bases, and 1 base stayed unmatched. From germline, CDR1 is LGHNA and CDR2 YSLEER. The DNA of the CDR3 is TGCGCCAGCAGCCCGGGACAGGGCAATGAGCAGTTCTTC. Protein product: CASSPGQGNEQFF.

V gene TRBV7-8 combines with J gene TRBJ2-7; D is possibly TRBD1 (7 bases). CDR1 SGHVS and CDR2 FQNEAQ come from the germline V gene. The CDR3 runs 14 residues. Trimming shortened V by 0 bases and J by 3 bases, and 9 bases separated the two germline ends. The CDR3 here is CASSLARDSYEQYF. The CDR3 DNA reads TGTGCCAGCAGCTTAGCGCGGGACAGCTACGAGCAGTACTTC.